The present T cell receptor beta chain was sequenced within a study of response to subunit inactivated influenza vaccine. TCRdb independently ran MiXCR on the RT-PCR reads; one entry per CDR3 protein. The data show hundreds of thousands of distinct CDR3 sequences, with about 14% seen just once and approximately 7.6% held by the top ten. This clonotype was picked up a small number of times. Its specificity is not known. Findings and caveats of the study: The authors proposed limited new T cell recruitment per seasonal influenza vaccination.

The CDR3 consists of 16 residues. Germline V gene sequence: CDR1 SGHVS, CDR2 FQNEAQ. V gave up 4 bases and J gave up 4 bases; unmatched junction bases: 7. The TCR originated in a man aged 45-65 years who received an inactivated influenza vaccine. The sequencing here drew on PBMCs from blood, taken approximately 15 days before vaccination. This chain connects TRBV7-8 to TRBJ2-3; 11 nucleotides line up with TRBD2. The CDR3 is CASSSNSGGAADTQYF. The CDR3 DNA reads TGTGCCAGCAGCTCCAATAGCGGGGGGGCCGCAGATACGCAGTATTTT.